This paragraph covers one T cell receptor beta chain sequence. The data derive from a study of shared clonotypes between healthy human individuals. Germline-derived CDR1 and CDR2 are SEHNR and FQNEAQ (reference sequence). CDR3 size: 12 residues. The V end was cut by 5 bases, the J end by 4 bases, with 7 bases between. The assay ran at deep level. Clones were read by immunoSEQ multiplex PCR, and TCRdb kept only the in-frame ones, dropping some. The top ten clones hold under 2% of a sample with over 700,000 clones, approximately 72% of them seen once. Material for sequencing was memory CD4+ T cells sorted from blood. As to subset: CD45RA-negative fraction. The chain recombines TRBV7-9 with TRBJ2-3; D gene ambiguous. This TCR came from a woman aged 30 to 39 in good health. The DNA of the CDR3 is TGTGCCAGCAGCCGCGGTGCAGATACGCAGTATTTT. Translated, it gives CASSRGADTQYF.